Listed here are 2 T cell receptor beta chains from one sample, sequenced in a study of OX40 agonist ivuxolimab in advanced cancers. Profiled with immunoSEQ multiplex PCR; TCRdb holds only in-frame clones, not every one. Here the sample spans tens of thousands of clones, around 90% being singletons. The material was CD4+ or CD8+ T cells sorted from blood, obtained in a trial of the OX40 agonist ivuxolimab. The receptors stem from an adult with an advanced solid tumor such as melanoma, head and neck, liver or kidney cancer.

This chain connects TRBV5-1 to TRBJ2-7, with TRBD2 as a possible D gene (5 bases). Germline CDR1 and CDR2: SGHRS and YFSETQ. Trimming cost V 4 bases and J 0 bases, with 14 bases left between them. This CDR3 comprises 15 residues. CDR3 in DNA: TGCGCCAGCAGCACGGGGTCCCAAGGCTCCTACGAGCAGTACTTC. Residues: CASSTGSQGSYEQYF.

This sequence joins TRBV9 and TRBJ2-1, with TRBD2 matching over 8 bases. This CDR3 is 15 amino acids long. Germline trimming cut 4 bases from V and 7 bases from J; bases unmatched to any gene: 10. In germline, CDR1 is SGDLS, CDR2 YYNGEE. The DNA of the CDR3 is TGTGCCAGCAGCCCTGGGCCGGGGGGGAGGAATGAGCAGTTCTTC. Protein: CASSPGPGGRNEQFF.